The sequence of this T cell receptor (beta chain) was determined in a study of PD-1 blockade in classical Hodgkin lymphoma. Regarding the study as a whole: It was among complete responders that baseline diversity resembled that of newly diagnosed patients. By C4D1, diversity of CD4+ TCRs had risen significantly, whereas that of CD8+ TCRs had not.

With regard to this clone: Its antigen is as yet unknown.

Germline loops: CDR1 KGHSH, CDR2 LQKENI. This CDR3 contains 14 residues. V was pared by 3 bases and J by 3 bases, with 12 bases between. After autologous stem cell transplantation all patients relapsed, and prior brentuximab vedotin exposure differed between cohorts. Best response was recorded as complete response, partial response or progressive disease. Here immunoSEQ multiplex PCR was the method, and the copy in TCRdb shows in-frame clones only, minus some. The sample carries tens of thousands of clones, 76% recorded once. The rearrangement uses TRBV18 and TRBJ2-7; a possible D gene is TRBD1 (5 bases). Sequencing used peripheral blood mononuclear cells (PBMCs), obtained at baseline. This TCR derives from a human donor with classical Hodgkin lymphoma. CDR3 DNA: TGTGCCAGCTCACCTCCGATGGGGCTCTACGAGCAGTACTTC. Translated, it gives CASSPPMGLYEQYF.